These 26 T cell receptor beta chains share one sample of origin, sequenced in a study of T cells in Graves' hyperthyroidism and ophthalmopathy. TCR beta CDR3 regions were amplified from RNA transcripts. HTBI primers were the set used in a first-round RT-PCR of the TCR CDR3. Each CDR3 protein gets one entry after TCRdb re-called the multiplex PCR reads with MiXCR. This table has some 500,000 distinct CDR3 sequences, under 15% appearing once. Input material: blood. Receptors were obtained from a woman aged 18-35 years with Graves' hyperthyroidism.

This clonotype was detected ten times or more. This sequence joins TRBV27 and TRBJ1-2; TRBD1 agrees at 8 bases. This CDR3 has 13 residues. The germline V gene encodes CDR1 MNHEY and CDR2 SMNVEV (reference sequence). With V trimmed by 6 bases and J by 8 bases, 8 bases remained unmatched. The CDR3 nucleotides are TGTGCCAGCAGACCCCAGGGGGCGCGGGGCTACACCTTC. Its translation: CASRPQGARGYTF.

This CDR3 reads CSVSGISGDTQYF. The CDR3 DNA reads as TGCAGCGTTTCAGGGATTTCGGGGGATACGCAGTATTTT. V is TRBV29-1 and J is TRBJ2-3; the D gene could be TRBD1 or TRBD2 (5 bases each). The germline V gene encodes CDR1 SQVTM and CDR2 ANQGSEA. The CDR3 loop spans 13 amino acids. Trimming took off 5 bases at V and 6 bases at J, with 15 bases between the two ends.

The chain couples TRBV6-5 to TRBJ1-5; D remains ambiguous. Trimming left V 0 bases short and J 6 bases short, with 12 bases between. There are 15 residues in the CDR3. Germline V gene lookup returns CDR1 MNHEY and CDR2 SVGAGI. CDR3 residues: CASSYSGSLFQPQHF. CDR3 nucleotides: TGTGCCAGCAGTTACTCGGGGAGTTTATTTCAGCCCCAGCATTTT.

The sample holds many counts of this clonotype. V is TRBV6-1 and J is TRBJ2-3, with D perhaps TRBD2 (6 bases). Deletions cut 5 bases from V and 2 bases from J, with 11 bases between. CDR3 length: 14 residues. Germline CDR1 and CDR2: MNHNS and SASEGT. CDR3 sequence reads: CASSYSGHTDTQYF. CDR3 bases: TGTGCCAGCAGTTATAGCGGCCACACAGATACGCAGTATTTT.

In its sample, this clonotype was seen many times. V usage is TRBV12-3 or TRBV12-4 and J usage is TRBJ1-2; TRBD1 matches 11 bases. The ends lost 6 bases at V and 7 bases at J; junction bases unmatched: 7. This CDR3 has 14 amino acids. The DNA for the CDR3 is TGTGCCAGCAGCCGAGGACAGGGGGCGATTGGCTACACCTTC. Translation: CASSRGQGAIGYTF.

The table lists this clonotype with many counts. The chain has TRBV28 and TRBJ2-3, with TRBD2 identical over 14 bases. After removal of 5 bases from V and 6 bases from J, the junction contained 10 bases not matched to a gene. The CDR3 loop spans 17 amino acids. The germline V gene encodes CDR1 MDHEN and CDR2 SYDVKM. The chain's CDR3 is CASSPGLAGARADTQYF. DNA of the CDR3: TGTGCCAGCAGTCCGGGACTAGCGGGGGCCCGAGCGGATACGCAGTATTTT.

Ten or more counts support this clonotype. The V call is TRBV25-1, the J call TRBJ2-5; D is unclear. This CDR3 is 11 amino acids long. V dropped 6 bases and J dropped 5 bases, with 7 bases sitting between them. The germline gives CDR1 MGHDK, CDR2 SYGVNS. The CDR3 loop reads CASRGLETQYF. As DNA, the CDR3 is TGTGCCAGCAGGGGATTGGAGACCCAGTACTTC.

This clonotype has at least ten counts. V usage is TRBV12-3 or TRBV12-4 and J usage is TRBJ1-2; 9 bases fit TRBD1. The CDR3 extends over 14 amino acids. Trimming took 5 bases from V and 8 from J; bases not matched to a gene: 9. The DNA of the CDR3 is TGTGCCAGCAGTACTGGGACAGGGCGTGGGGGCTACACCTTC. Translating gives CASSTGTGRGGYTF.

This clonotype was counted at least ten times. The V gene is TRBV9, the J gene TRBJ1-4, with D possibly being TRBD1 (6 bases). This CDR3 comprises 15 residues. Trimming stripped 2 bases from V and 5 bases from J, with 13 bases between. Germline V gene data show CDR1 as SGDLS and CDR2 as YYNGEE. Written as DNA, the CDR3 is TGTGCCAGCAGCGTTCAACCCAGGGGAAATGAAAAACTGTTTTTT. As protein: CASSVQPRGNEKLFF.

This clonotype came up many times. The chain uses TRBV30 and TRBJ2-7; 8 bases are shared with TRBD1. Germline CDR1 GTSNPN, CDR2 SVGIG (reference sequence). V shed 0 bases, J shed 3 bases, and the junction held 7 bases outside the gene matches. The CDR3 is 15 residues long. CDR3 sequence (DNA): TGTGCCTGGAGTGTCTCCCCTGGACAGGGCTACGAGCAGTACTTC. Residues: CAWSVSPGQGYEQYF.

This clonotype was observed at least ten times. CDR3 in DNA: TGTGCCAGCAGTGAACTTGGACGGTCTAACAATTCACCCCTCCACTTT. Amino acids: CASSELGRSNNSPLHF. V gene TRBV2 combines with J gene TRBJ1-6, with no clear D. Trimming left V 2 bases short and J 7 bases short, with 15 bases between. The V gene's germline CDR1 is SNHLY and CDR2 FYNNEI. CDR3 length equals 16 residues.

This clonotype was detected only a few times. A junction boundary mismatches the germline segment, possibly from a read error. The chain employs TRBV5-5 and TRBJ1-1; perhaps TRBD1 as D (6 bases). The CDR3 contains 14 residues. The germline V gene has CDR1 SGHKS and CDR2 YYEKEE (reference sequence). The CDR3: CASSRRGGDTESFF. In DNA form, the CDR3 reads TGTGCCAGCAGCCGCCGGGGAGGGGACACTGAATCTTTCTTT.

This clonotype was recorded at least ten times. The CDR3 DNA reads TGTGCCACCAGGGACAGTAGGCCGAACACTGAAGCTTTCTTT. It is translated as CATRDSRPNTEAFF. V usage is TRBV24-1 and J usage is TRBJ1-1, with a weak D call TRBD1 (6 bases). Between the trimmed V and J ends, which lost 7 bases and 1 base, there was a span of 12 bases. The germline V gene has CDR1 KGHDR and CDR2 SFDVKD. CDR3 length equals 14 residues.

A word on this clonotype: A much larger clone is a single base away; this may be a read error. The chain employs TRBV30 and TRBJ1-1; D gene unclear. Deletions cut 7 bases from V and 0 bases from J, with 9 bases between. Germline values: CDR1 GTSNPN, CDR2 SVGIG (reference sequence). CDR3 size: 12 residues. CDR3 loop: CASDKVNTEAFF. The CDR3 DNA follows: TGTGCCTCTGACAAAGTGAACACTGAAGCTTTCTTT. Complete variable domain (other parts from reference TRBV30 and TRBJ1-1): SQTIHQWPATLVQPVGSPLSLECTVEGTSNPNLYWYRQAAGRGLQLLFYSVGIGQISSEVPQNLSASRPQDRQFILSSKKLLLSDSGFYLCASDKVNTEAFFGQGTRLTVV.

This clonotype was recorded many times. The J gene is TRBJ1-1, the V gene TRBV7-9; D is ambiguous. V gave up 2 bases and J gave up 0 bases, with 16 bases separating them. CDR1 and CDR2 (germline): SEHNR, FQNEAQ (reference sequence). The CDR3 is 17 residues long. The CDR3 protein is CASSLQDVGIMNTEAFF. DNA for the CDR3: TGTGCCAGCAGCTTACAGGACGTGGGCATTATGAACACTGAAGCTTTCTTT.

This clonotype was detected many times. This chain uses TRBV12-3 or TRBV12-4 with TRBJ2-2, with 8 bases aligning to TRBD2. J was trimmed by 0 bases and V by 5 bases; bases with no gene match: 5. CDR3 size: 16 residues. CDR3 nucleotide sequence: TGTGCCAGCAGTCCCCGGACTAGCCCGAACACCGGGGAGCTGTTTTTT. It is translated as CASSPRTSPNTGELFF.

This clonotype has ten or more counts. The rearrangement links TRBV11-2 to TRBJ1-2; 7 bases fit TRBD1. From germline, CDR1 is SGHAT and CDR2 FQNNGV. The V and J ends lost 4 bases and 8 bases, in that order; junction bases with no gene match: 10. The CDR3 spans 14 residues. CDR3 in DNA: TGTGCCAGCAGCTCCCTCAGGGGGACGGGGGGCTACACCTTC. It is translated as CASSSLRGTGGYTF.

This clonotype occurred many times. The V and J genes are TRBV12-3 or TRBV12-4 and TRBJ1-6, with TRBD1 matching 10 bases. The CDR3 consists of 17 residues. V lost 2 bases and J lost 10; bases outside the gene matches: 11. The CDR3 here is CASSLNPRQGANSPLHF. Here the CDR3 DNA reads TGTGCCAGCAGTTTAAACCCCCGACAGGGGGCAAACTCACCCCTCCACTTT.

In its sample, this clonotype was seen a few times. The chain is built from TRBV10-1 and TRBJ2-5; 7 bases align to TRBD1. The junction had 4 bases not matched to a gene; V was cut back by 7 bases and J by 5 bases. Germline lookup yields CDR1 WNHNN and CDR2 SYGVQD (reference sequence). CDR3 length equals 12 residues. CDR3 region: CASNRRGETQYF. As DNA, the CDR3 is TGCGCCAGCAATCGCAGGGGGGAGACCCAGTACTTC.

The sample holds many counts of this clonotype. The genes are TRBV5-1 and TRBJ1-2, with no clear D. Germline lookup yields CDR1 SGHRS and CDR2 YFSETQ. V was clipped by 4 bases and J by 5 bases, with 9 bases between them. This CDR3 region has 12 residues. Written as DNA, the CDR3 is TGCGCCAGCAGCGTCGGTTCTTATGGCTACACCTTC. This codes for CASSVGSYGYTF.

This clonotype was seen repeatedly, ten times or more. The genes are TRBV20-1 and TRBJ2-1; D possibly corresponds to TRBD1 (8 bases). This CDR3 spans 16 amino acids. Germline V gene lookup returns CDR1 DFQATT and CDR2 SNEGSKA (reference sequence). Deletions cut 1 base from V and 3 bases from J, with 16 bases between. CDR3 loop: CSARGTGGGIYNEQFF. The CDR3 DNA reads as TGCAGTGCTAGAGGTACAGGGGGGGGAATCTACAATGAGCAGTTCTTC.

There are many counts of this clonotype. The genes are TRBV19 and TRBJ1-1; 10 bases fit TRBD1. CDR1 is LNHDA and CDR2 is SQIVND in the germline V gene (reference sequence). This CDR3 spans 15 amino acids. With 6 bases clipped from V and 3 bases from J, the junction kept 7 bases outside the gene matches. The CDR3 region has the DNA TGTGCCAGTAGGACAGGGGGCACGTACCACACTGAAGCTTTCTTT. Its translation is CASRTGGTYHTEAFF. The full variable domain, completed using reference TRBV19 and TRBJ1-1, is DGGITQSPKYLFRKEGQNVTLSCEQNLNHDAMYWYRQDPGQGLRLIYYSQIVNDFQKGDIAEGYSVSREKKESFPLTVTSAQKNPTAFYLCASRTGGTYHTEAFFGQGTRLTVV.

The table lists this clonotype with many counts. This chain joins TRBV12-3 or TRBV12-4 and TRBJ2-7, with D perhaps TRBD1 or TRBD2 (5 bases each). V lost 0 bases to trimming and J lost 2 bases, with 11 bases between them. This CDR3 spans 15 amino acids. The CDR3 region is CASSLARRGAYEQYV. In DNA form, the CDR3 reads TGTGCCAGCAGTTTAGCGCGGAGAGGGGCCTACGAGCAGTACGTC.

CDR3 residues: CASSLNAEAGELFF. In nucleotides, the CDR3 is TGCGCCAGCAGCTTGAACGCCGAGGCTGGGGAGCTGTTTTTT. This chain connects TRBV5-1 to TRBJ2-2; no definite D call. Germline assignment: CDR1 SGHRS and CDR2 YFSETQ. V was trimmed by 1 base and J by 8 bases, leaving 12 bases between them. The length of the CDR3 is 14 residues. Combining the CDR3 with reference TRBV5-1 and TRBJ2-2 gives the whole variable domain KAGVTQTPRYLIKTRGQQVTLSCSPISGHRSVSWYQQTPGQGLQFLFEYFSETQRNKGNFPGRFSGRQFSNSRSEMNVSTLELGDSALYLCASSLNAEAGELFFGEGSRLTVL.

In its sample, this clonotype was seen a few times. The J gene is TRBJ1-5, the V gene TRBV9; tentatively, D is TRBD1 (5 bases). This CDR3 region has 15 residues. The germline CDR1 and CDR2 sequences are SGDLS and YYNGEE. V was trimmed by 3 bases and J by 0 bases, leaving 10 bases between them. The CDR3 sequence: CASSGGGNSNQPQHF. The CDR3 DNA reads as TGTGCCAGCAGCGGGGGGGGGAATAGCAATCAGCCCCAGCATTTT.

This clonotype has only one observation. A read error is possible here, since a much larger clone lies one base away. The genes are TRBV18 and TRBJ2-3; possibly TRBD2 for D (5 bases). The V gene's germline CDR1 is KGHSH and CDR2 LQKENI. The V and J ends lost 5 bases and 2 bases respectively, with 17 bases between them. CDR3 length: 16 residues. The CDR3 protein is CASSIGRGTSTDTQYF. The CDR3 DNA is TGTGCCAGCTCAATTGGACGGGGAACGTCCACAGATACGCAGTATTTT.